This TCR beta chain was observed in a study of blood T cell repertoires in COVID-19. Study-level background: The United States, Italy and Spain were the sources of the acute and convalescent COVID-19 samples.

Seattle researchers signed up patients amid active infection and tracked them longitudinally. This clone was seen only once. Germline CDR1 and CDR2: MNHEY and SMNVEV (reference sequence). The CDR3 is made up of 13 amino acids. Trimming stripped 8 bases from V and 5 bases from J, with 13 bases between. Some clones are missing from TCRdb's copy, which holds only in-frame ones; the method was immunoSEQ multiplex PCR. Of roughly 440,000 clones listed, approximately 90% are singletons. The chain has TRBV27 and TRBJ1-5, with D unresolved. This clonotype was sampled from a woman in her forties or fifties with COVID-19, enrolled during active disease. Source material: peripheral blood. The CDR3 coding sequence is TGTGCCAGCGCCATTTTTTGGCATCAGCCCCAGCATTTT. Translating gives CASAIFWHQPQHF.